The 5 T cell receptor delta chains below come from one sample, sequenced in a study of delta chains in infants with herpesvirus infections. Gamma-chain- and delta-chain-specific primers converted PBMC RNA into TCR cDNA. TCRdb re-called the RT-PCR reads with CATT. The sample includes around 110 delta-chain clones, about 10% of them seen just once. The sample in question was peripheral blood, obtained at time point 2 of longitudinal follow-up. Receptor source: a human donor who was a Ugandan infant, either HIV-exposed or HIV-unexposed (not recorded which).

This sequence joins TRDV2 and TRDJ1; 7 nucleotides align to TRDD3. Unmatched junction bases numbered 10, after V lost 3 bases and J lost 1 base. Looked up from germline, CDR1 is GEAIGNYY and CDR2 is EKD. There are 16 residues in the CDR3. The CDR3 region has the DNA TGTGCCTGTGACTCCACTGGGGCCCTAAGCACCGATAAACTCATCTTT. Its translation: CACDSTGALSTDKLIF.

A few counts support this clone. The protein recorded in TCRdb matches a much larger clone and deviates from this DNA's translation at residue 11, suggesting a read error; the protein here is obtained by translating the DNA. The chain couples TRDV1 to TRDJ1; 8 nucleotides line up with TRDD3. The trim removed 0 bases at V and 0 bases at J, leaving 9 bases unmatched. The CDR3 extends over 18 amino acids. CDR1 and CDR2 (germline): TSWWSYY, QGS. As DNA, the CDR3 is TGTGCTCTTGGGGAACTCAGCCGGGGGATATCATACACCGATAAACTCATCTTT. Translated, it gives CALGELSRGISYTDKLIF.

Regarding this clone: This likely came from a read error, as a far larger clone is one base away. Other DNA sequences in this specimen translate into the identical CDR3. This chain links TRDV1 with TRDJ1; 9 nucleotides line up with TRDD3. This CDR3 region has 18 residues. Germline CDR1 is TSWWSYY and CDR2 is QGS. V shed 2 bases and J 4 bases; nucleotides not matched to a gene: 14. Here the CDR3 reads CALGELGLSGGSGDKLIF. In nucleotides, the CDR3 is TGTGCTCTTGGGGAATTGGGACTCTCTGGGGGATCGGGCGATAAACTCATCTTT.

Note on this clone: The protein that TCRdb holds for this DNA derives from a much larger clone and differs from the translated DNA at residue 14, which likely indicates a read error; the protein shown here is translated from the DNA. The chain carries TRDV3 and TRDJ1, with D possibly being TRDD2 (9 bases). The V end lost 3 bases, the J end lost 2 bases, and 37 bases lay between the germline ends. The CDR3 consists of 21 residues. Germline-derived CDR1 and CDR2 are TVYSNPD and GDNSRS (reference sequence). The CDR3 is CALPAFLPVLGDPKGTDKLIF. The CDR3 bases are TGTGCCTTACCGGCCTTCCTACCCGTGCTGGGGGACCCGAAGGGGACCGATAAACTCATCTTT. Variable domain in full (rest from reference TRDV3 and TRDJ1): CDKVTQSSPDQTVASGSEVVLLCTYDTVYSNPDLFWYRIRPDYSFQFVFYGDNSRSEGADFTQGRFSVKHILTQKAFHLVISPVRTEDSATYYCALPAFLPVLGDPKGTDKLIFGKGTRVTVEP.

The sample holds a few counts of this clone. The amino acid sequence in TCRdb belongs to a much larger clone and departs from this DNA's translation at residue 9, likely a sequencing read error; the sequence shown is translated from the DNA. The chain recombines TRDV1 with TRDJ1, with D perhaps TRDD3 (5 bases). Germline V CDR1 and CDR2: TSWWSYY, QGS. The CDR3 is 22 amino acids. V lost 0 bases and J lost 0, with 29 bases in between. Written as DNA, the CDR3 is TGTGCTCTTGGGGAACTGAAAAAGAGATACCCTCTCATCGTCGCTTACACCGATAAACTCATCTTT. This codes for CALGELKKRYPLIVAYTDKLIF.